The 16 T cell receptor beta chains listed next were all sequenced from one sample in a study of shared clonotypes between healthy human individuals. Only in-frame clones appear in the TCRdb table, and some are missing; sequencing was by immunoSEQ multiplex PCR. There are approximately 500,000 clones in the sample; 70% to 85% occur only once, and around 12% lies in the top ten. Input material: PBMCs. The receptors stem from a woman in her thirties or forties in good health. Some clones in this sample may be carry-over from other donors' samples.

The CDR3 sequence is CASSTAGQGDETQYF. The CDR3 DNA is TGTGCCAGCAGTACCGCCGGACAGGGGGATGAGACCCAGTACTTC. The V gene is TRBV28, the J gene TRBJ2-5; 10 positions agree with TRBD1. The V segment lost 5 bases and the J segment 5 bases; nucleotides outside the gene matches: 8. The germline CDR1 and CDR2 sequences are MDHEN and SYDVKM. This CDR3 spans 15 amino acids.

This chain uses TRBV30 with TRBJ2-1; TRBD2 agrees at 7 bases. This CDR3 spans 18 amino acids. Germline CDR1 is GTSNPN and CDR2 is SVGIG (reference sequence). V shed 3 bases, J shed 1 base, and the junction held 15 bases outside the gene matches. The CDR3: CAWRQPRLAATSYNEQFF. The CDR3 DNA reads as TGTGCCTGGAGGCAACCTCGACTAGCTGCAACTTCCTACAATGAGCAGTTCTTC.

The CDR3 spells CASSDQGWNTEAFF. In nucleotides, the CDR3 is TGTGCCAGCAGTGATCAGGGCTGGAACACTGAAGCTTTCTTT. The chain is built from TRBV6-1 and TRBJ1-1, with D perhaps TRBD1 (5 bases). Germline lookup yields CDR1 MNHNS and CDR2 SASEGT. Trimming removed 3 bases at V and 1 base at J, with 9 bases between. The CDR3 sequence is 14 residues long.

The chain employs TRBV19 and TRBJ2-3, with 12 nucleotides matching TRBD2. This CDR3 has 17 residues. Germline V gene sequence: CDR1 LNHDA, CDR2 SQIVND (reference sequence). Trimming removed 4 bases from V and 0 bases from J; junction bases left unmatched: 5. The chain's CDR3 is CASSTRTSGTSTDTQYF. CDR3 bases: TGTGCCAGTAGTACTCGGACTAGCGGGACTAGCACAGATACGCAGTATTTT.

This chain uses TRBV7-9 with TRBJ1-1; no reliable D call. CDR1 and CDR2 (germline): SEHNR, FQNEAQ (reference sequence). The CDR3 spans 13 residues. Trimming removed 1 base from V and 4 bases from J, with 7 bases in between. Here the CDR3 reads CASSLEAATEAFF. CDR3 sequence (DNA): TGTGCCAGCAGCTTAGAAGCGGCCACTGAAGCTTTCTTT. Variable domain in full (rest from reference TRBV7-9 and TRBJ1-1): DTGVSQNPRHKITKRGQNVTFRCDPISEHNRLYWYRQTLGQGPEFLTYFQNEAQLEKSRLLSDRFSAERPKGSFSTLEIQRTEQGDSAMYLCASSLEAATEAFFGQGTRLTVV.

CDR3 amino acids: CASSMNPGNSNQPQHF. CDR3 sequence (DNA): TGTGCCAGTAGTATGAATCCAGGGAATAGCAATCAGCCCCAGCATTTT. V gene TRBV19 combines with J gene TRBJ1-5, with a tentative D call TRBD1 (5 bases). The CDR3 has 16 amino acids. CDR1 is LNHDA and CDR2 is SQIVND in the germline V gene (reference sequence). V was pared by 3 bases and J by 0 bases, with 12 bases between.

This chain uses TRBV18 with TRBJ2-7; unclear D gene. Per germline, CDR1 KGHSH and CDR2 LQKENI. Trimming pared 3 bases from V and 2 bases from J, leaving 11 bases between. The CDR3 spans 14 residues. For the CDR3, the DNA is TGTGCCAGCTCACCCGGAAACCAGGCCTACGAGCAGTACTTC. Its protein product is CASSPGNQAYEQYF.

Concerning this clone: Germline is not matched at one junction end, which may reflect a read error. The CDR3 DNA sequence: TGTGCTAGCAGCCCGGACCTTTTTGGAAACACCATATATTTT. This gives the protein CASSPDLFGNTIYF. The V gene is TRBV7-7, the J gene TRBJ1-3; unclear D gene. The length of the CDR3 is 14 residues. The germline V gene encodes CDR1 SSHAT and CDR2 FNYEAQ (reference sequence).

This clone has ten or more counts. The J gene is TRBJ1-2, the V gene TRBV5-1; a weak D match, TRBD1 (6 bases). Germline lookup yields CDR1 SGHRS and CDR2 YFSETQ. This CDR3 region has 14 residues. Trimming cost V 4 bases and J 4 bases, with 14 bases left between them. CDR3 region: CASSPSGTTYGYTF. The CDR3, as DNA: TGCGCCAGCAGCCCATCGGGGACAACCTATGGCTACACCTTC.

The chain uses TRBV5-1 and TRBJ1-1; D is perhaps TRBD1 (6 bases). V shed 4 bases and J shed 0 bases, with 13 bases lying between them. The CDR3 totals 15 residues. CDR1 SGHRS and CDR2 YFSETQ come from the germline V gene. The CDR3 reads CASSKQTGMNTEAFF. CDR3 nucleotides: TGCGCCAGCAGCAAACAGACAGGAATGAACACTGAAGCTTTCTTT.

The genes are TRBV6-5 and TRBJ1-4; D is possibly TRBD1 (6 bases). V lost 7 bases and J lost 7, with 19 bases in between. The CDR3 is 15 amino acids. Germline V lookup: CDR1 MNHEY, CDR2 SVGAGI. This CDR3 is CASTPGNRAPEKLFF. The CDR3, as DNA: TGTGCCAGCACCCCGGGGAACAGGGCCCCTGAAAAACTGTTTTTT.

This clone has a handful of counts. The chain carries TRBV11-1 and TRBJ1-2; D not certain. With 5 bases removed from V and 3 bases from J, the gap between germline ends came to 13 bases. CDR3 size: 14 residues. Per germline, CDR1 SGHAT and CDR2 FQDESV (reference sequence). The DNA of the CDR3 is TGTGCCAGCAGCGAGACACAAGAGTACTATGGCTACACCTTC. This sequence encodes CASSETQEYYGYTF. The variable domain in full, with the rest retrieved from reference TRBV11-1 and TRBJ1-2, is EAEVAQSPRYKITEKSQAVAFWCDPISGHATLYWYRQILGQGPELLVQFQDESVVDDSQLPKDRFSAERLKGVDSTLKIQPAELGDSAMYLCASSETQEYYGYTFGSGTRLTVV.

The rearrangement links TRBV11-2 to TRBJ1-2, with 8 bases identical to TRBD1. Germline CDR1 SGHAT, CDR2 FQNNGV. The CDR3 covers 13 residues. With 11 bases clipped from V and 8 bases from J, the junction kept 13 bases outside the gene matches. This CDR3 reads CACSPTTGVGYTF. In DNA form, the CDR3 reads TGTGCCTGCTCACCAACGACAGGGGTCGGCTACACCTTC. Based on the CDR3 plus reference TRBV11-2 and TRBJ1-2, the full variable domain is EAGVAQSPRYKIIEKRQSVAFWCNPISGHATLYWYQQILGQGPKLLIQFQNNGVVDDSQLPKDRFSAERLKGVDSTLKIQPAKLEDSAVYLCACSPTTGVGYTFGSGTRLTVV.

This rearrangement joins TRBV7-2 to TRBJ2-5, with 9 positions matching TRBD1. This CDR3 has 15 residues. The germline V gene has CDR1 SGHTA and CDR2 FQGNSA. The ends lost 2 bases at V and 3 bases at J; junction bases unmatched: 4. CDR3: CASSLFGTGKETQYF. As DNA, the CDR3 is TGTGCCAGCAGCTTATTTGGGACAGGGAAAGAGACCCAGTACTTC.

The chain recombines TRBV6-5 with TRBJ2-5; D uncertain. Between the trimmed V and J ends, which lost 2 bases and 0 bases, there was a span of 7 bases. Germline V CDR1 and CDR2: MNHEY, SVGAGI. CDR3 length: 14 amino acids. The CDR3 sequence: CASSYRAYQETQYF. CDR3 bases: TGTGCCAGCAGTTACCGGGCGTACCAAGAGACCCAGTACTTC.

This clone occurred a few times. The chain links TRBV7-8 to TRBJ2-5; 7 positions agree with TRBD1. Germline CDR1 is SGHVS and CDR2 is FQNEAQ. This CDR3 contains 13 residues. The V and J ends lost 5 bases and 1 base, in that order; junction bases with no gene match: 1. The CDR3 protein is CASSRDSQETQYF. The CDR3 bases are TGTGCCAGCAGCCGGGACAGCCAAGAGACCCAGTACTTC.